Below are 27 T cell receptor beta chains sequenced from a single sample in a study of T cell repertoires in cytomegalovirus infection. TCRdb itself ran the reads through MiXCR, one entry per CDR3 protein. The sample includes roughly 800,000 distinct CDR3 sequences, roughly 28% of them seen just once. The antigens these receptors bind are not known. The material sequenced was cultured CD8+ T cells from PBMCs, taken from culture after CMV antigen stimulation. The receptors here all came from a human donor in good health (CMV status not recorded). Some clones in this sample may be carry-over from other donors' samples.

This clonotype was observed a handful of times. The chain carries TRBV7-6 and TRBJ2-1, with 7 bases matching TRBD1. The germline CDR1 and CDR2 sequences are SGHVS and FNYEAQ. The CDR3 totals 15 residues. J was trimmed by 2 bases and V by 3 bases; bases with no gene match: 4. The CDR3: CASSFTGDPYNEQFF. The CDR3 bases are TGTGCCAGCAGCTTTACAGGGGACCCCTACAATGAGCAGTTCTTC.

This clonotype was seen a few times. The J gene is TRBJ2-2, the V gene TRBV4-3; possibly TRBD2 for D (6 bases). The CDR3 spans 14 residues. Germline V lookup: CDR1 LGHNA, CDR2 YSLEER. Trimming removed 0 bases from V and 8 bases from J, with 10 bases in between. The CDR3 DNA sequence: TGCGCCAGCAGCCAAGACGGGGGAAGGGGGGAGCTGTTTTTT. Translated, it gives CASSQDGGRGELFF.

The chain has TRBV27 and TRBJ2-3; 8 bases are shared with TRBD2. Trimming at V came to 11 bases and at J to 1 base, leaving 11 bases not matched to a gene. The CDR3 is 15 residues long. Per germline, CDR1 MNHEY and CDR2 SMNVEV (reference sequence). The CDR3 sequence: CAAALSSGGTDTQYF. CDR3 coding DNA: TGTGCCGCTGCCCTTAGTAGCGGGGGCACAGATACGCAGTATTTT.

CDR3 region: CASSDGTGGRYEQYF. DNA for the CDR3: TGTGCCAGCAGCGATGGGACAGGGGGCAGATACGAGCAGTACTTC. The chain carries TRBV7-9 and TRBJ2-7; 12 positions agree with TRBD1. V dropped 5 bases and J dropped 4; count of bases not matched to a gene: 6. This CDR3 contains 15 residues. Germline CDR1 is SEHNR and CDR2 is FQNEAQ (reference sequence).

V gene TRBV28 combines with J gene TRBJ1-2, with no clear D. This CDR3 is built from 18 residues. V lost 2 bases, J lost 3 bases, and 22 bases lay in between. From germline, CDR1 is MDHEN and CDR2 SYDVKM. The CDR3: CASSLNQVTAEMDYGYTF. The CDR3 region has the DNA TGTGCCAGCAGTTTAAACCAGGTAACGGCCGAGATGGACTATGGCTACACCTTC.

The chain uses TRBV20-1 and TRBJ2-1, with TRBD2 identical over 12 bases. The CDR3 extends over 15 amino acids. Germline V gene data show CDR1 as DFQATT and CDR2 as SNEGSKA (reference sequence). Germline trimming cut 1 base from V and 9 bases from J; bases unmatched to any gene: 7. The CDR3 bases are TGCAGTGCTAGAGTAAGGCTAGCGGGGGGGCGTGAGCAGTTCTTC. This sequence encodes CSARVRLAGGREQFF.

This rearrangement joins TRBV6-6 to TRBJ1-1, with a tentative D call TRBD1 (6 bases). This CDR3 comprises 15 residues. V was trimmed by 0 bases and J by 0 bases, leaving 8 bases between them. The germline CDR1 and CDR2 sequences are MNHNY and SVGAGI (reference sequence). This chain's CDR3 is CASSYSKGVNTEAFF. CDR3 coding DNA: TGTGCCAGCAGTTACTCGAAGGGGGTGAACACTGAAGCTTTCTTT.

This clonotype came up a few times. The chain has TRBV27 and TRBJ1-3; D unresolved. This CDR3 region has 16 residues. The V gene lost 0 bases and the J gene lost 4 bases, with 13 bases spanning the gap. Germline V CDR1 and CDR2: MNHEY, SMNVEV (reference sequence). In nucleotides, the CDR3 is TGTGCCAGCAGTTTATCGAGAAGTATGGGAGGAAACACCATATATTTT. It translates to CASSLSRSMGGNTIYF.

This chain links TRBV28 with TRBJ2-2; D is ambiguous. The germline gives CDR1 MDHEN, CDR2 SYDVKM. V gave up 11 bases and J gave up 0 bases, with 10 bases separating them. There are 13 residues in the CDR3. The CDR3 region is CAGSRTNTGELFF. In nucleotides, the CDR3 is TGTGCCGGGTCACGAACGAACACCGGGGAGCTGTTTTTT.

The chain employs TRBV4-2 and TRBJ1-5, with a weak D call TRBD1 (6 bases). The V gene lost 0 bases and the J gene lost 6 bases, with 12 bases spanning the gap. Germline V gene sequence: CDR1 LGHNA, CDR2 YNFKEQ. The CDR3 has 15 amino acids. CDR3 amino acids: CASSQDQAGAQPQHF. The DNA of the CDR3 is TGTGCCAGCAGCCAAGATCAGGCGGGGGCTCAGCCCCAGCATTTT.

The chain employs TRBV4-1 and TRBJ1-5; D might be TRBD1 (6 bases). The germline V and J ends were trimmed by 8 bases and 1 base, with 18 bases remaining between them. CDR1 and CDR2 (germline): MGHRA, YSYEKL. The CDR3 has 16 amino acids. The CDR3 loop is CASGKAGAGSNQPQHF. DNA for the CDR3: TGCGCCAGCGGGAAGGCAGGGGCAGGGAGCAATCAGCCCCAGCATTTT.

Details on this clonotype: Germline is not matched at one junction end, which may reflect a read error. V is TRBV7-9 and J is TRBJ2-7, with TRBD1 matching 11 bases. The CDR3 runs to 12 residues. Germline CDR1 and CDR2: SEHNR and FQNEAQ (reference sequence). DNA of the CDR3: TGTGCCAGCAACCCTGAGGGGACAGGGGGTTTCTTC. Residues: CASNPEGTGGFF.

This chain connects TRBV29-1 to TRBJ1-6; D ambiguous. Germline CDR1 reads SQVTM; CDR2 reads ANQGSEA. Deletions cut 5 bases from V and 5 bases from J, with 10 bases between. CDR3 size: 13 residues. CDR3 bases: TGCAGCGTTTCCACGGGAGATAATTCACCCCTCCACTTT. It encodes CSVSTGDNSPLHF.

The rearrangement joins TRBV20-1 to TRBJ2-1; unclear D gene. Germline values: CDR1 DFQATT, CDR2 SNEGSKA (reference sequence). There are 13 residues in the CDR3. Deletions cut 1 base from V and 10 bases from J, with 14 bases between. CDR3: CSARGRPKREQFF. The CDR3 nucleotides read TGCAGTGCTAGAGGTAGACCTAAACGAGAGCAGTTCTTC.

The CDR3 protein is CASSLSMDSYYGYTF. Written as DNA, the CDR3 is TGTGCCAGCAGTTTATCCATGGACAGCTACTATGGCTACACCTTC. The chain is built from TRBV27 and TRBJ1-2, with a possible D match to TRBD1 (6 bases). Per the germline V gene, CDR1 is MNHEY and CDR2 is SMNVEV (reference sequence). This CDR3 comprises 15 residues. V was clipped by 0 bases and J by 3 bases, with 11 bases between them.

On this clonotype: Sequence at one end of the junction differs from germline and may be a read error. CDR3 residues: CASSLDVEGNQPQQF. CDR3 in DNA: TGTGCCAGCAGCTTGGATGTGGAGGGGAATCAGCCCCAGCAGTTT. This chain uses TRBV7-9 with TRBJ1-5, with D perhaps matching TRBD1 (5 bases). This CDR3 comprises 15 residues. Germline V gives CDR1 SEHNR, CDR2 FQNEAQ (reference sequence).

The rearrangement uses TRBV5-4 and TRBJ2-4; TRBD1 or TRBD2 may be the D gene (5 bases each). CDR1 is SGHNT, CDR2 YYREEE, per germline (reference sequence). V lost 9 bases, J lost 5 bases, and 15 bases lay in between. The CDR3 extends over 13 amino acids. CDR3 amino acids: CATFLLGENIQYF. CDR3 nucleotide sequence: TGTGCCACCTTCCTTTTGGGGGAAAACATTCAGTACTTC.

This clonotype was found a few times. The rearrangement links TRBV25-1 to TRBJ2-5, with 8 positions matching TRBD1. The CDR3 runs 15 residues. The germline V gene encodes CDR1 MGHDK and CDR2 SYGVNS. With 2 bases clipped from V and 0 bases from J, the junction kept 2 bases outside the gene matches. CDR3 nucleotide sequence: TGTGCCAGCAGTGAAGTGGACAGGGACCAAGAGACCCAGTACTTC. This gives the protein CASSEVDRDQETQYF.

The chain recombines TRBV10-3 with TRBJ2-1, with TRBD2 identical over 12 bases. Germline CDR1 is ENHRY and CDR2 is SYGVKD. With V trimmed by 5 bases and J by 5 bases, 4 bases remained unmatched. The CDR3 is 15 amino acids. The CDR3 region has the DNA TGTGCCATCAGTCAGAGGACTAGCGGGGACAATGAGCAGTTCTTC. It is translated as CAISQRTSGDNEQFF.

The chain links TRBV28 to TRBJ1-2; no clear D. The CDR3 is 14 amino acids. Deletions cut 3 bases from V and 1 base from J, with 9 bases between. Looked up from germline, CDR1 is MDHEN and CDR2 is SYDVKM. The CDR3 is CASSLEAFNYGYTF. In nucleotides, the CDR3 is TGTGCCAGCAGTTTGGAAGCTTTTAACTATGGCTACACCTTC.

This clonotype was recorded a few times. V gene TRBV5-5 combines with J gene TRBJ1-5; D perhaps matches TRBD1 (5 bases). Trimming pared 4 bases from V and 2 bases from J, leaving 13 bases between. Germline V gives CDR1 SGHKS, CDR2 YYEKEE (reference sequence). CDR3 length equals 15 residues. The CDR3 loop is CASSTTQGGNQPQHF. CDR3 DNA: TGTGCCAGCAGCACCACGCAGGGTGGCAATCAGCCCCAGCATTTT.

The rearrangement joins TRBV7-6 to TRBJ1-1; D unclear. V was clipped by 0 bases and J by 1 base, with 12 bases between them. Germline loops: CDR1 SGHVS, CDR2 FNYEAQ. The CDR3 consists of 16 residues. The DNA for the CDR3 is TGTGCCAGCAGCTTAGCGTGGCAGGCGACGAACACTGAAGCTTTCTTT. Its translation is CASSLAWQATNTEAFF.

This sequence joins TRBV12-3 or TRBV12-4 and TRBJ1-5; unclear D gene. The length of the CDR3 is 13 residues. V was cut by 6 bases and J by 4 bases, with 10 bases left in between. The CDR3, as DNA: TGTGCCAGCAGCCCCATAAGAAATCAGCCCCAGCATTTT. The encoded protein is CASSPIRNQPQHF.

This clonotype was observed many times. The CDR3 loop reads CSAKRKVGNTEAFF. Here the CDR3 DNA reads TGCAGTGCTAAGAGGAAGGTGGGGAACACTGAAGCTTTCTTT. The J gene is TRBJ1-1, the V gene TRBV20-1; no definite D call. CDR1 and CDR2 (germline): DFQATT, SNEGSKA (reference sequence). The CDR3 extends over 14 amino acids. V lost 4 bases to trimming and J lost 1 base, with 13 bases between them.

J is TRBJ1-5 and V is TRBV27; TRBD1 is a possible D gene (6 bases). Germline CDR1 MNHEY, CDR2 SMNVEV (reference sequence). The CDR3 covers 13 residues. V was cut by 7 bases and J by 6 bases, with 13 bases left in between. CDR3 nucleotides: TGTGCCAGCACCACAGGGAAGGGTCAGCCCCAGCATTTT. Translating it yields CASTTGKGQPQHF.

The V gene is TRBV9, the J gene TRBJ2-5, with 8 bases lining up with TRBD1. The junction had 9 bases not matched to a gene; V was cut back by 0 bases and J by 5 bases. This CDR3 spans 16 amino acids. Germline CDR1 and CDR2: SGDLS and YYNGEE. The CDR3 region is CASSVESPGGDETQYF. CDR3 nucleotides: TGTGCCAGCAGCGTAGAATCCCCAGGGGGCGACGAGACCCAGTACTTC.

A few counts support this clonotype. In nucleotides, the CDR3 is TGTGCCAGCAGTTCCCGTGACAGGACCGACACTGAAGCTTTCTTT. This translates into CASSSRDRTDTEAFF. V is TRBV12-3 or TRBV12-4 and J is TRBJ1-1; a weak D match, TRBD1 (6 bases). The CDR3 contains 15 residues. V lost 4 bases and J lost 3, with 15 bases in between.